A single sample is the source of the 19 T cell receptor beta chains below, sequenced in a study of blood T cell repertoires in COVID-19. Here immunoSEQ multiplex PCR was the method, and the copy in TCRdb shows in-frame clones only, minus some. The sample gives about 260,000 clones, roughly 86% of which show up once; 5.2% is in the top ten. Material for sequencing was peripheral blood. All receptors derive from a woman in her fifties or sixties with COVID-19, enrolled during active disease.

The chain uses TRBV6-4 and TRBJ2-2; TRBD1 matches 10 bases. The CDR3 is 15 residues long. V trimming: 6 bases; J trimming: 4 bases; junction bases outside the gene matches: 5. CDR1 and CDR2 (germline): MRHNA, SNTAGT. CDR3 sequence reads: CASSLTGGITGELFF. Written as DNA, the CDR3 is TGTGCCAGCAGCCTGACAGGGGGCATCACCGGGGAGCTGTTTTTT.

The chain employs TRBV6-5 and TRBJ1-2; TRBD1 agrees at 8 bases. Germline V gives CDR1 MNHEY, CDR2 SVGAGI. This CDR3 has 15 residues. V shed 6 bases, J shed 2 bases, and the junction held 8 bases outside the gene matches. Written as DNA, the CDR3 is TGTGCCAGCAGCCGAGACCGGACAGGGAACTATGGCTACACCTTC. This encodes CASSRDRTGNYGYTF.

V and J are TRBV3-1 (or the pseudogene TRBV3-2) and TRBJ2-3; 8 positions match TRBD2. Germline V lookup: CDR1 LGHDT, CDR2 YNNKEL (reference sequence). The CDR3 has 15 residues. Trimming cost V 5 bases and J 1 base; bases outside gene matches: 5. This CDR3 reads CASSERAGGTDTQYF. The CDR3 nucleotides read TGTGCCAGCAGCGAAAGAGCGGGGGGCACAGATACGCAGTATTTT.

The rearrangement links TRBV27 to TRBJ2-3; 7 bases line up with TRBD1. This CDR3 contains 15 residues. Germline CDR1 reads MNHEY; CDR2 reads SMNVEV (reference sequence). V shed 10 bases, J shed 4 bases, and the junction held 14 bases outside the gene matches. The CDR3 reads CATRGTAVRADTQYF. The CDR3 bases are TGTGCCACCAGAGGGACAGCGGTGAGGGCAGATACGCAGTATTTT.

This chain joins TRBV2 and TRBJ1-1; TRBD1 matches 8 bases. CDR3 size: 14 residues. V gave up 3 bases and J gave up 4 bases; unmatched junction bases: 4. Per the germline V gene, CDR1 is SNHLY and CDR2 is FYNNEI. This CDR3 reads CASSEGQVGTEAFF. In nucleotides, the CDR3 is TGTGCCAGCAGTGAGGGACAGGTTGGCACTGAAGCTTTCTTT.

CDR3 sequence: CASSSGTGPAFF. CDR3 in DNA: TGTGCCAGCAGTTCCGGGACAGGGCCAGCTTTCTTT. The chain combines TRBV27 with TRBJ1-1; TRBD1 agrees at 9 bases. V shed 4 bases and J 10 bases; nucleotides not matched to a gene: 4. CDR1 is MNHEY, CDR2 SMNVEV, per germline (reference sequence). The CDR3 is 12 residues long.

The rearrangement joins TRBV5-1 to TRBJ1-4, with 12 positions matching TRBD1. V shed 1 base, J shed 6 bases, and the junction held 4 bases outside the gene matches. The CDR3 loop spans 16 amino acids. CDR1 is SGHRS and CDR2 is YFSETQ in the germline V gene. CDR3 in DNA: TGCGCCAGCAGCTTGTCCGGGACAGGGGGCCATGAAAAACTGTTTTTT. Amino acid sequence: CASSLSGTGGHEKLFF. The whole variable domain, filled in from reference TRBV5-1 and TRBJ1-4, reads KAGVTQTPRYLIKTRGQQVTLSCSPISGHRSVSWYQQTPGQGLQFLFEYFSETQRNKGNFPGRFSGRQFSNSRSEMNVSTLELGDSALYLCASSLSGTGGHEKLFFGSGTQLSVL.

The chain combines TRBV18 with TRBJ2-3; D perhaps matches TRBD1 (5 bases). V lost 0 bases and J 2 bases, leaving 9 bases between the germline ends. The CDR3 is 15 residues long. CDR1 and CDR2 (germline): KGHSH, LQKENI. CDR3 sequence reads: CASSPPVRATDTQYF. For the CDR3, the DNA is TGTGCCAGCTCACCACCTGTCAGGGCCACAGATACGCAGTATTTT.

This chain uses TRBV24-1 with TRBJ1-2; the match to TRBD1 covers 7 bases. The CDR3 consists of 13 residues. The germline CDR1 and CDR2 sequences are KGHDR and SFDVKD. Losses at the gene ends were 7 bases for V and 6 bases for J; bases not matched to a gene: 7. The CDR3 bases are TGTGCCACCAGCTCACAGGGGTTAGATGGCTACACCTTC. Its protein product is CATSSQGLDGYTF.

As for this clone: A junction boundary mismatches the germline segment, possibly from a read error. The rearrangement joins TRBV7-2 to TRBJ1-3; TRBD1 agrees at 9 bases. This CDR3 comprises 13 residues. CDR1 and CDR2 (germline): SGHTA, FQGNSA. The CDR3 sequence is CASSLGDRGFSDF. CDR3 DNA sequence: TGTGCCAGCAGCTTAGGTGACAGGGGGTTTTCGGATTTT.

In this sample, this clone turned up once. The gene calls are TRBV30 and TRBJ2-5; a weak D match, TRBD2 (6 bases). V lost 3 bases, J lost 13 bases, and 18 bases lay in between. Germline V gene data show CDR1 as GTSNPN and CDR2 as SVGIG (reference sequence). The CDR3 contains 12 residues. The CDR3 nucleotides are TGTGCCTGGAGCTCCATGGGGACTGGGCGGTACTTC. Its translation: CAWSSMGTGRYF.

V usage is TRBV6-5 and J usage is TRBJ2-3; D is perhaps TRBD2 (5 bases). Between the trimmed V and J ends, which lost 4 bases and 3 bases, there was a span of 11 bases. The CDR3 runs to 14 residues. Germline assignment: CDR1 MNHEY and CDR2 SVGAGI. Here the CDR3 reads CASSWLAGTDTQYF. CDR3 sequence (DNA): TGTGCCAGCAGTTGGCTAGCAGGTACAGATACGCAGTATTTT.

The rearrangement uses TRBV5-1 and TRBJ1-1; D not resolved. The CDR3 is made up of 15 amino acids. The V gene's germline CDR1 is SGHRS and CDR2 YFSETQ. The ends were cut back, 4 bases at V and 1 base at J, with 14 bases in the middle. CDR3 residues: CASSPPGNPNTEAFF. The CDR3 coding sequence is TGCGCCAGCAGCCCGCCAGGAAACCCGAACACTGAAGCTTTCTTT.

This rearrangement joins TRBV6-4 to TRBJ1-6, with TRBD1 as a possible D gene (6 bases). V was pared by 5 bases and J by 7 bases, with 12 bases between. The CDR3 has 14 residues. Germline-derived CDR1 and CDR2 are MRHNA and SNTAGT. CDR3: CASSPDSLNSPLHF. The CDR3 nucleotides read TGTGCCAGCAGTCCGGACAGTTTGAATTCACCCCTCCACTTT.

A few counts support this clone. The chain couples TRBV5-1 to TRBJ2-7, with 9 bases lining up with TRBD1. J was trimmed by 5 bases and V by 3 bases; bases with no gene match: 12. The CDR3 extends over 16 amino acids. Germline V CDR1 and CDR2: SGHRS, YFSETQ. CDR3 DNA sequence: TGCGCCAGCAGCTCATCGCCGGGACAGGGAGTCCACGAGCAGTACTTC. Its protein product is CASSSSPGQGVHEQYF.

The chain employs TRBV7-2 and TRBJ2-1; TRBD2 matches at 8 bases. From germline, CDR1 is SGHTA and CDR2 FQGNSA. The CDR3 runs 15 residues. J was trimmed by 0 bases and V by 8 bases; bases with no gene match: 6. This CDR3 reads CASPSSGSSYNEQFF. The CDR3, as DNA: TGTGCCAGCCCATCCAGCGGGAGCTCCTACAATGAGCAGTTCTTC.

A word on this clone: Without the conserved terminal phenylalanine or tryptophan, this CDR3 likely stems from a read error. No DNA is shown, since the ends of the CDR3 on it are uncertain; the CDR3 is the one TCRdb lists. The rearrangement joins TRBV28 to TRBJ1-5; the D segment call TRBD1 is taken from the table without a DNA check. The CDR3 has 16 residues if both end residues are counted. Germline assignment: CDR1 MDHEN and CDR2 SYDVKM. CDR3 residues: CASSPPGARSLRQGSL.

The chain recombines TRBV5-5 with TRBJ2-4; maybe TRBD2 (5 bases). This CDR3 has 15 residues. Germline assignment: CDR1 SGHKS and CDR2 YYEKEE (reference sequence). V was cut by 4 bases and J by 0 bases, with 11 bases left in between. CDR3 loop: CASSPGVVAKNIQYF. The DNA of the CDR3 is TGTGCCAGCAGCCCCGGGGTAGTAGCCAAAAACATTCAGTACTTC. The full variable domain, its missing parts supplied by reference TRBV5-5 and TRBJ2-4, is DAGVTQSPTHLIKTRGQQVTLRCSPISGHKSVSWYQQVLGQGPQFIFQYYEKEERGRGNFPDRFSARQFPNYSSELNVNALLLGDSALYLCASSPGVVAKNIQYFGAGTRLSVL.

This clone came up a few times. One end of the junction does not line up with germline, which may come from a read error. This sequence joins TRBV28 and TRBJ1-2; 7 bases match TRBD1. The length of the CDR3 is 14 residues. Germline CDR1 is MDHEN and CDR2 is SYDVKM. The CDR3 protein is CASSYNRGNDGYTF. CDR3 sequence (DNA): TGTGCCAGCAGTTACAACAGGGGTAACGATGGCTACACCTTC.